Shown below are 9 T cell receptor beta chains from a single sample sequenced in a study of blood T cells in healthy people across ages. For the second PCR, which ran for about 7 to 11 cycles, a sample-barcoded 5' primer and a J-beta primer mix were used. TCRdb re-analysed the 5' RACE reads in MiXCR, keeping a single row per CDR3 protein. The sample carries around 1.5 million distinct CDR3 sequences, approximately 42% recorded once. The sample was blood. These receptors came from a woman aged 18-29 years in good health.

This clonotype has a single count. The chain has TRBV6-5 and TRBJ1-3; the D is unclear. Germline assignment: CDR1 MNHEY and CDR2 SVGAGI. There are 16 residues in the CDR3. Trimming shortened V by 0 bases and J by 2 bases, and 11 bases separated the two germline ends. This CDR3 reads CASSYSTVSAGNTIYF. CDR3 nucleotides: TGTGCCAGCAGTTACTCGACCGTATCGGCTGGAAACACCATATATTTT.

This clonotype was observed a few times. The chain recombines TRBV9 with TRBJ1-4; 10 bases fit TRBD1. Trimming cost V 0 bases and J 4 bases; bases outside gene matches: 3. Germline V lookup: CDR1 SGDLS, CDR2 YYNGEE. The CDR3 loop spans 16 amino acids. CDR3 in amino acids: CASSVGQGAVNEKLFF. The CDR3 DNA reads TGTGCCAGCAGCGTAGGACAGGGGGCTGTTAATGAAAAACTGTTTTTT.

This clonotype occurred many times. The chain links TRBV29-1 to TRBJ2-1, with TRBD2 identical over 14 bases. The V gene end was trimmed by 7 bases and the J gene end by 6 bases; junction bases not matched to a gene: 11. Germline V gene lookup returns CDR1 SQVTM and CDR2 ANQGSEA. The CDR3 extends over 16 amino acids. CDR3 sequence (DNA): TGCAGCGCTTATCGACTAGCGGGAGGGCCGGGCAATGAGCAGTTCTTC. It codes for CSAYRLAGGPGNEQFF.

The rearrangement uses TRBV7-2 and TRBJ2-7, with TRBD1 as a possible D gene (8 bases). Between the trimmed V and J ends, which lost 1 base and 6 bases, there was a span of 13 bases. Germline V lookup: CDR1 SGHTA, CDR2 FQGNSA. The CDR3 length is 14 residues. CDR3 bases: TGTGCCAGCAGCTTAGTGGGAGGGACAGGCGAGCAGTACTTC. Its protein product is CASSLVGGTGEQYF. Full variable domain (remainder filled in from reference TRBV7-2 and TRBJ2-7): GAGVSQSPSNKVTEKGKDVELRCDPISGHTALYWYRQSLGQGLEFLIYFQGNSAPDKSGLPSDRFSAERTGGSVSTLTIQRTQQEDSAVYLCASSLVGGTGEQYFGPGTRLTVT.

This clonotype was found a few times. The rearrangement links TRBV15 to TRBJ2-3, with 9 bases fitting TRBD2. J was trimmed by 5 bases and V by 6 bases; bases with no gene match: 12. CDR1 and CDR2 (germline): LNHNV, YYDKDF (reference sequence). This CDR3 is 16 amino acids long. CDR3 sequence (DNA): TGTGCCACCAGAGGTTTTGCTAGCGGGACCCAAGATACGCAGTATTTT. It translates to CATRGFASGTQDTQYF. Based on the CDR3 plus reference TRBV15 and TRBJ2-3, the full variable domain is DAMVIQNPRYQVTQFGKPVTLSCSQTLNHNVMYWYQQKSSQAPKLLFHYYDKDFNNEADTPDNFQSRRPNTSFCFLDIRSPGLGDTAMYLCATRGFASGTQDTQYFGPGTRLTVL.

Many counts were recorded for this clonotype. The chain uses TRBV10-3 and TRBJ2-7, with a tentative D call TRBD1 (6 bases). The ends were cut back, 5 bases at V and 1 base at J, with 9 bases in the middle. CDR3 length: 13 amino acids. Germline V CDR1 and CDR2: ENHRY, SYGVKD. The CDR3 DNA reads as TGTGCCATCAGTACAGGACAGTCCTACGAGCAGTACTTC. It specifies CAISTGQSYEQYF.

The count of this clonotype is one. The CDR3 DNA follows: TGTGCCAGCAGGCGGGCCCGGGACACTGAAGCTTTCTTT. Its translation: CASRRARDTEAFF. V usage is TRBV6-1 and J usage is TRBJ1-1; D is ambiguous. V gave up 6 bases and J gave up 3 bases, with 11 bases separating them. Germline CDR1 MNHNS, CDR2 SASEGT. This CDR3 has 13 residues.

CDR3 sequence: CASSYGTGADTEAFF. CDR3 nucleotide sequence: TGTGCCAGCAGCTATGGGACAGGGGCGGACACTGAAGCTTTCTTT. The J gene is TRBJ1-1, the V gene TRBV11-2; 10 nucleotides match TRBD1. With 4 bases clipped from V and 3 bases from J, the junction kept 5 bases outside the gene matches. The germline V gene has CDR1 SGHAT and CDR2 FQNNGV. The CDR3 extends over 15 amino acids. The full variable domain, completed using reference TRBV11-2 and TRBJ1-1, is EAGVAQSPRYKIIEKRQSVAFWCNPISGHATLYWYQQILGQGPKLLIQFQNNGVVDDSQLPKDRFSAERLKGVDSTLKIQPAKLEDSAVYLCASSYGTGADTEAFFGQGTRLTVV.

The chain joins TRBV14 to TRBJ1-1; unclear D gene. The length of the CDR3 is 14 residues. The germline CDR1 and CDR2 sequences are SGHDN and FVKESK. Trimming removed 1 base from V and 6 bases from J, with 12 bases in between. DNA of the CDR3: TGTGCCAGCAGCCAAGGGACCTATGACGCTGAAGCTTTCTTT. Its protein product is CASSQGTYDAEAFF.